This T cell receptor beta chain is from a study of shared T cell receptors in the human thymus (dated by TCRdb to about 2021). Regarding the study in general: The study examined how self-reactive, shared T-cell receptor alpha chains are generated in the human thymus.

To note about this clone: Its antigen remains unidentified. No clone much larger than this one lies a single base away; base qualities are absent.

Libraries came from the immunoSEQ multiplex PCR assay. TCRdb mirrors the immuneACCESS table, restricted to in-frame sequences. Some clones are absent from its copies; in checked studies, under half trace to an unresolved V gene, and the reason for the others is unknown. For this sample the table gives roughly 560,000 clones, of which about 84% were detected only once. More than 0.01% of the sample goes to the ten largest clones. Sequences SNHLY (CDR1) and FYNNEI (CDR2) are obtained from the germline V gene. V lost 4 bases and J lost 3 bases; the stretch between them is 9 bases long. Spanning cysteine to phenylalanine, the CDR3 consists of 13 amino acids. Only CDR3 DNA remains: 39 bases, in frame from the first base. This same sample was also part of a study on human thymus T cells. As the second publication notes: In Finland, the donors were immunologically healthy infants who were having open corrective cardiac surgery for congenital heart defects. Thymus tissue was obtained as surgical resects removed during corrective cardiac surgery. Both the thymic and the peripheral blood repertoires appeared to show biased V and J gene segment usage. The related research reported highly overlapping thymic TCR repertoires among unrelated individuals. The study characterized TCR alpha and beta repertoires from under 10 infant thymus samples and a few related peripheral blood samples. The cohort included over five male and a couple of female infants, with donor ages spanning 7 to 244 days. After being mechanically released from the tissue, thymocytes were kept at -70 degrees C in pellets of about 9.5-30 million cells. Genomic DNA was extracted from frozen cell pellets with a QIAsymphony instrument. TCRB and TCRAD loci were amplified from a standardized quantity of quality-controlled genomic DNA using the immunoSEQ multiplex PCR assay. The amplicons covered the V(D)J region and were long enough to include the CDR3 and to identify the V and J genes. The commercial immunoSEQ service was used to sequence amplicons on an Illumina platform. Primer bias and sequencing errors were corrected using previously described methods, and TCRAD and TCRB definitions followed the IMGT database. The repertoires were analysed using immunoSEQ Analyzer 3.0 and VDJTools for basic statistics, V/J segment usage, diversity estimates, rarefaction and pairwise overlap. Chao1, ChaoE, Efron-Thisted, Shannon and inverse Simpson indices were used to estimate diversity, which was also estimated on datasets down-sampled to the smallest sample. Repertoire overlap was determined by strict matching of CDR3 nucleotide sequence, V gene and J gene, and Jaccard-based multidimensional scaling clustering was applied. Thymus samples yielded on average about 810,000 unique TCRB clonotypes, compared with 80,000 to 85,000 from blood samples.

The sequenced sample was thymocytes. Recombination joined TRBV2 with TRBJ1-2, with the D segment identity uncertain. The TCR sequence derives from a boy younger than two with a congenital heart defect. Donor details come from another sample of the same person, matched by shared clones. Here the CDR3 is given as CASSGREDYGYTF. DNA sequence: TGTGCCAGCAGTGGCCGGGAGGACTATGGCTACACCTTC.